These T cell receptor beta chains were read from a single sample in a study of shared clonotypes between healthy human individuals. Sequencing used immunoSEQ multiplex PCR; TCRdb keeps in-frame clones, though not all of them. The sample lists 2 million to 3 million clones; over 85% were seen once. Sequenced input: naive CD4+ T cells sorted from blood. The source is a man aged 18 to 30 in good health. The CDR3 runs from the conserved cysteine through the conserved F or W. The D gene is left open where the match is weak. Expanded clones get a size class; other rows say once, few or many, or leave the size out.

V gene,clone size,J gene,D gene,CDR3 protein,CDR3 DNA
TRBV30,.,TRBJ2-7,TRBD2,CAWSNLAGYEQYF,TGTGCCTGGAGTAACCTAGCGGGTTACGAGCAGTACTTC
TRBV19,.,TRBJ1-6,TRBD1,CASRQGQGDSPLHF,TGTGCCAGTAGACAGGGACAGGGGGATTCACCCCTCCACTTT
TRBV30,.,TRBJ2-1,.,CAWSVERGSQFF,TGTGCCTGGAGTGTAGAGAGGGGTTCTCAGTTCTTC
TRBV11-2,.,TRBJ1-1,.,CASSPSFLNTEAFF,TGTGCCAGCAGCCCTTCGTTTTTGAACACTGAAGCTTTCTTT
TRBV19,.,TRBJ2-7,.,CASSTQGTEQYF,TGTGCCAGTAGTACCCAGGGAACCGAGCAGTACTTC
TRBV18,.,TRBJ1-1,.,CASSPVQGTEAFF,TGTGCCAGCTCGCCCGTCCAGGGCACTGAAGCTTTCTTT
TRBV30,.,TRBJ1-1,.,CAWSVGARDTEAFF,TGTGCCTGGAGTGTAGGCGCGCGGGACACTGAAGCTTTCTTT
TRBV29-1,.,TRBJ2-2,.,CSVVTTGHPTGELFF,TGCAGCGTTGTCACCACGGGACACCCCACCGGGGAGCTGTTTTTT
TRBV28,.,TRBJ2-7,.,CASSQGGVSSYEQYF,TGTGCCAGCAGCCAGGGGGGGGTGAGCTCCTACGAGCAGTACTTC
TRBV20-1,.,TRBJ2-1,.,CSARSGNEQFF,TGCAGTGCTAGATCGGGCAATGAGCAGTTCTTC
TRBV23-1,.,TRBJ1-5,TRBD1,CASSQEQGDQPQHF,TGCGCCAGCAGTCAAGAACAGGGGGATCAGCCCCAGCATTTT
TRBV2,.,TRBJ2-3,TRBD1,CASKRGQGTDTQYF,TGTGCCAGCAAGAGGGGACAGGGGACAGATACGCAGTATTTT
TRBV18,.,TRBJ2-3,TRBD2,CASSPPRGGTDTQYF,TGTGCCAGCTCACCACCTCGGGGGGGCACAGATACGCAGTATTTT
TRBV10-1,.,TRBJ1-1,.,CASRGPPNTEAFF,TGCGCCAGCAGAGGGCCCCCGAACACTGAAGCTTTCTTT
TRBV21-1,.,TRBJ1-6,.,CASSNPGRFRYSSPLHF,TGTGCCAGCAGCAACCCCGGGAGGTTTAGGTACAGTTCACCCCTCCACTTT
TRBV7-2,.,TRBJ1-1,.,CASSLVLAANTEAFF,TGTGCCAGCAGCTTGGTTTTGGCAGCGAACACTGAAGCTTTCTTT
TRBV19,once,TRBJ1-2,.,CASSITGILAGYTF,TGTGCCAGTAGTATCACAGGGATTTTGGCTGGCTACACCTTC
TRBV6-1,.,TRBJ1-4,TRBD1,CASRAGTAYEKLFF,TGTGCCAGCAGGGCCGGGACAGCTTATGAAAAACTGTTTTTT
TRBV27,.,TRBJ1-5,.,CASSLFSGSNQPQHF,TGTGCCAGCAGTTTATTCAGCGGTAGCAATCAGCCCCAGCATTTT
TRBV7-2,.,TRBJ2-7,.,CASSSQYGAAYEQYF,TGTGCCAGCAGCTCTCAATACGGGGCCGCGTACGAGCAGTACTTC
TRBV7-2,once,TRBJ1-1,TRBD1,CASTKQGLNTEAFF,TGTGCCAGCACCAAACAGGGGTTGAACACTGAAGCTTTCTTT
TRBV19,.,TRBJ1-5,TRBD1,CASSPGQGMGNNQPQHF,TGTGCCAGTAGTCCGGGACAGGGGATGGGAAACAATCAGCCCCAGCATTTT
TRBV2,once,TRBJ2-7,.,CASRERDQSSYEQYF,TGTGCCAGCAGAGAAAGGGACCAAAGCTCCTACGAGCAGTACTTC
TRBV27,once,TRBJ1-5,.,CASSQRAVNQPQHF,TGTGCCAGCTCTCAAAGGGCAGTTAATCAGCCCCAGCATTTT
TRBV18,.,TRBJ1-1,.,CASSSQGKHTEAFF,TGTGCCAGCTCAAGTCAGGGGAAGCACACTGAAGCTTTCTTT
TRBV30,.,TRBJ1-2,.,CAWSVLWTYRELLDGYTF,TGTGCCTGGAGTGTACTATGGACCTACAGGGAGCTTTTGGATGGCTACACCTTC
TRBV4-3,.,TRBJ2-5,.,CASSQAGETGQETQYF,TGCGCCAGCAGCCAAGCGGGTGAAACGGGGCAAGAGACCCAGTACTTC
TRBV5-1,once,TRBJ2-3,TRBD2,CASSLALGGTDTQYF,TGCGCCAGCAGCTTGGCCTTGGGAGGGACGGATACGCAGTATTTT
TRBV19,.,TRBJ1-5,.,CASSITLGGNQPQHF,TGTGCCAGTAGTATAACGCTGGGGGGTAATCAGCCCCAGCATTTT
TRBV5-1,.,TRBJ2-5,TRBD2,CASSSGLAGAHQETQYF,TGCGCCAGCAGCTCTGGACTAGCGGGGGCCCACCAAGAGACCCAGTACTTC
TRBV10-3,.,TRBJ2-7,TRBD1,CAASDRSSGQYF,TGTGCCGCGTCGGACAGGTCCTCGGGGCAGTACTTC
TRBV30,once,TRBJ2-7,.,CAWSARNYEQYF,TGTGCCTGGAGCGCCCGTAACTACGAGCAGTACTTC